The entry below gives a single T cell receptor beta chain sequence along with its context. Its antigen is unidentified. The Oncomine TCR Beta short-read assay sequenced DNA from cultured CD4+ T cells. TCRdb reanalysed the PCR reads using MiXCR and keeps one entry per CDR3 protein. This sample has 6,000 to 8,000 distinct CDR3 sequences, with over 40% found just once. The data stem from a study of vaccination and CD4 T cells after COVID-19. Study details: It was a median about 92 days after diagnosis, with a range of 35 to 161, that post-COVID samples were drawn. Overlapping spike peptides from SARS-CoV-2, HCoV-NL63, HCoV-OC43 and HCoV-229E served to stimulate the cells. Notes on the study in general: Within convalescent individuals, 304 out of 307 vaccine-specific clones proved to be spike mono-reactive. Convalescent patients were relatively few, and early post-infection timepoints were missing.

Treatment reported: approximately nine-day PBMC culture with coronavirus spike peptide pools or control peptides (ViraFEST assay). CD4+ T cells that came from the unexposed donor were collected before the COVID-19 pandemic (2011-2018). This CDR3 has 14 amino acids. With 1 base clipped from V and 11 bases from J, the junction kept 8 bases outside the gene matches. Germline lookup yields CDR1 SGHTA and CDR2 FQGNSA. The chain recombines TRBV7-2 with TRBJ2-3, with 8 bases fitting TRBD1. The receptor comes from a human donor in good health. The specimen was CD4+ T cells from blood, cultured in vitro. The CDR3 sequence: CASSLDNRGTGQYF. The DNA for the CDR3 is TGTGCCAGCAGCTTAGACAACAGGGGGACGGGGCAGTATTTT.